Reported below is one TCR beta chain. Its specificity is not known. The data are from a study of shared clonotypes between healthy human individuals. The protocol was immunoSEQ multiplex PCR, while the TCRdb copy is restricted to in-frame clones and leaves out a portion. The top ten hold under 0.8% of the sample, which has over a million clones, around 78% seen once. Study outcomes and limitations: Shared clonotypes: roughly 4.7% naive CD4, roughly 4% naive CD8, about 2.2% memory CD4, about 0.41% memory CD8.

The clonotype originates from a man between 18 and 35 years old in good health. Some clones in this sample may be carry-over from other donors' samples. The sequenced material came from memory CD4+ T cells from PBMCs. The subset: CD45RA-negative fraction.

The CDR3 region has the DNA TGTGCCAGCAGCTTGGAAAGCCAGGGGGACTATGGCTACACCTTC. Translating gives CASSLESQGDYGYTF. The J gene is TRBJ1-2, the V gene TRBV5-4; 7 bases fit TRBD1. CDR3 size: 15 residues. V lost 0 bases, J lost 3 bases, and 5 bases stayed unmatched. The germline V gene encodes CDR1 SGHNT and CDR2 YYREEE (reference sequence).